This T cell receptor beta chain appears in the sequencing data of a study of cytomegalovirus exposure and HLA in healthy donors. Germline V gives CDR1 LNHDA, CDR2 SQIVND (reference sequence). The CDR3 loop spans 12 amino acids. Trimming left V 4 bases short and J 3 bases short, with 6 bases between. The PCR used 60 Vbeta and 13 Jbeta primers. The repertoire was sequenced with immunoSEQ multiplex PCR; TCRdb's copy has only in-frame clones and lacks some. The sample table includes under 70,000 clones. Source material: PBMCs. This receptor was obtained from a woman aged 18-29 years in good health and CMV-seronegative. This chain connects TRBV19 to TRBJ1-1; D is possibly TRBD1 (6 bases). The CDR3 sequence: CASSRGHTEAFF. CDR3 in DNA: TGTGCCAGTAGTAGGGGGCACACTGAAGCTTTCTTT.